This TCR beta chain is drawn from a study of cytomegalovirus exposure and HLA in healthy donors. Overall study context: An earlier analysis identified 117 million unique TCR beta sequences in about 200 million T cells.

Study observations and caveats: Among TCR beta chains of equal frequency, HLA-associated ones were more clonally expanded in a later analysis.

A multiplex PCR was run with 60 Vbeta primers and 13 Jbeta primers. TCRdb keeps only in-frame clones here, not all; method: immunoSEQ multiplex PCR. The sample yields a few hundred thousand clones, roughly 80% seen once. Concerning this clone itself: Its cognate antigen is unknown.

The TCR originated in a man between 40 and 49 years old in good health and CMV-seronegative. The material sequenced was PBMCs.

Here the CDR3 reads CASSESGGATKNIQYF. CDR3 DNA sequence: TGTGCCAGCAGCGAGAGTGGGGGGGCTACCAAAAACATTCAGTACTTC. The J gene is TRBJ2-4, the V gene TRBV4-2; tentative D call: TRBD2 (7 bases). The germline V and J ends were trimmed by 5 bases and 2 bases, with 16 bases remaining between them. Germline V gene sequence: CDR1 LGHNA, CDR2 YNFKEQ. CDR3 length: 16 residues.